Listed below are T cell receptor beta chains from one sample, sequenced in a study of Tregs in tolerant kidney transplant recipients. Method: immunoSEQ multiplex PCR; TCRdb's copy keeps in-frame clones and lacks some. The profile shows 95,000 to 120,000 clones, almost 90% of them singletons. The sequencing used CD4+ T cells from blood, collected before the transplant. The receptors derive from a human donor who received a combined kidney and bone marrow transplant. Each CDR3 is given with its conserved first and last residue. D genes are given only for firm matches. Not all rows give a size; the values are once, few, many and, for expanded clones, a class.

cdr3_aa: CASLETRLAGVGELFF
cdr3_nt: TGTGCCAGTTTGGAAACGAGACTAGCGGGAGTCGGGGAGCTGTTTTTT
d_call: TRBD2
v_call: TRBV2
clone_size: once
j_call: TRBJ2-2

cdr3_aa: CASSSGTGGKYGYTF
cdr3_nt: TGCGCCAGCAGCTCTGGGACAGGGGGGAAATATGGCTACACCTTC
d_call: TRBD1
v_call: TRBV5-1
clone_size: -
j_call: TRBJ1-2

cdr3_aa: CASSPGGFRTNEKLFF
cdr3_nt: TGCGCCAGCAGCCCCGGAGGCTTCAGGACTAATGAAAAACTGTTTTTT
d_call: -
v_call: TRBV5-1
clone_size: -
j_call: TRBJ1-4

cdr3_aa: CASSVGFGQNNYGYTF
cdr3_nt: TGTGCCAGCAGCGTAGGATTTGGGCAGAATAACTATGGCTACACCTTC
d_call: -
v_call: TRBV9
clone_size: -
j_call: TRBJ1-2

cdr3_aa: CASSRRREQTQYF
cdr3_nt: TGTGCCAGCAGCAGGAGGAGGGAGCAGACCCAGTACTTC
d_call: -
v_call: TRBV5-5
clone_size: -
j_call: TRBJ2-5

cdr3_aa: CASSPPRPDTQYF
cdr3_nt: TGTGCCAGCTCACCACCGAGGCCAGATACGCAGTATTTT
d_call: -
v_call: TRBV18
clone_size: -
j_call: TRBJ2-3

cdr3_aa: CASSFSPVGNTIYF
cdr3_nt: TGTGCCAGCAGCTTTAGCCCTGTTGGAAACACCATATATTTT
d_call: -
v_call: TRBV7-2
clone_size: -
j_call: TRBJ1-3

cdr3_aa: CASSYEDSRRSAFF
cdr3_nt: TGTGCCAGCAGTTATGAGGACAGTCGACGAAGCGCTTTCTTT
d_call: -
v_call: TRBV6-5
clone_size: -
j_call: TRBJ1-1

cdr3_aa: CASNPGQGATYEQYF
cdr3_nt: TGTGCCAGCAATCCGGGACAGGGGGCCACCTACGAGCAGTACTTC
d_call: TRBD1
v_call: TRBV28
clone_size: -
j_call: TRBJ2-7

cdr3_aa: CASGYSEALLHF
cdr3_nt: TGTGCTAGTGGGTATAGCGAAGCCCTTCTGCACTTC
d_call: -
v_call: TRBV12-5
clone_size: -
j_call: TRBJ2-5

cdr3_aa: CASSESAGGTSYEQYF
cdr3_nt: TGTGCCAGCAGTGAGTCGGCAGGGGGGACCTCCTACGAGCAGTACTTC
d_call: -
v_call: TRBV25-1
clone_size: -
j_call: TRBJ2-7

cdr3_aa: CASSLDRHPRKPQHF
cdr3_nt: TGTGCCAGCAGTTTAGACAGGCACCCTAGGAAGCCCCAGCATTTT
d_call: -
v_call: TRBV28
clone_size: -
j_call: TRBJ1-5

cdr3_aa: CASSGPPTSGGIDEQFF
cdr3_nt: TGTGCCAGCAGCGGACCCCCGACTAGCGGGGGGATTGATGAGCAGTTCTTC
d_call: TRBD2
v_call: TRBV7-2
clone_size: -
j_call: TRBJ2-1

cdr3_aa: CASSARGGTYEQYF
cdr3_nt: TGTGCCAGCAGCGCGCGAGGGGGTACCTACGAGCAGTACTTC
d_call: -
v_call: TRBV11-2
clone_size: -
j_call: TRBJ2-7

cdr3_aa: CASSFYSGANVLTF
cdr3_nt: TGTGCCAGCAGCTTTTACTCTGGGGCCAACGTCCTGACTTTC
d_call: -
v_call: TRBV5-6
clone_size: -
j_call: TRBJ2-6

cdr3_aa: CASHTTGSNQPQHF
cdr3_nt: TGTGCCAGCCATACGACAGGGAGCAATCAGCCCCAGCATTTT
d_call: TRBD1
v_call: TRBV28
clone_size: -
j_call: TRBJ1-5

cdr3_aa: CASSLAGVTDTQYF
cdr3_nt: TGTGCCAGCAGTTTAGCGGGAGTGACGGATACGCAGTATTTT
d_call: TRBD2
v_call: TRBV28
clone_size: -
j_call: TRBJ2-3

cdr3_aa: CASSSGTGADTQYF
cdr3_nt: TGCGCCAGCAGCTCCGGGACAGGGGCAGATACGCAGTATTTT
d_call: TRBD1
v_call: TRBV5-1
clone_size: -
j_call: TRBJ2-3

cdr3_aa: CASSWPGRESEQYF
cdr3_nt: TGCGCCAGCAGCTGGCCCGGGCGGGAGAGCGAGCAGTACTTC
d_call: TRBD2
v_call: TRBV5-1
clone_size: -
j_call: TRBJ2-7

cdr3_aa: CASSPRGGSDTQYF
cdr3_nt: TGTGCCAGCTCACCTCGAGGGGGCTCAGATACGCAGTATTTT
d_call: TRBD1
v_call: TRBV18
clone_size: -
j_call: TRBJ2-3

cdr3_aa: CASSLAGNTEAFF
cdr3_nt: TGCGCCAGCAGCTTGGCGGGGAACACTGAAGCTTTCTTT
d_call: -
v_call: TRBV5-1
clone_size: -
j_call: TRBJ1-1

cdr3_aa: CASSESLVQETQYF
cdr3_nt: TGTGCCAGCAGTGAAAGCCTAGTCCAAGAGACCCAGTACTTC
d_call: -
v_call: TRBV6-1
clone_size: -
j_call: TRBJ2-5

cdr3_aa: CASSTGTGVTEQFF
cdr3_nt: TGTGCCAGCAGCACCGGGACAGGGGTGACTGAGCAGTTCTTC
d_call: TRBD1
v_call: TRBV7-7
clone_size: -
j_call: TRBJ2-1

cdr3_aa: CASSLAGGASYEQYF
cdr3_nt: TGTGCCAGCAGCCTAGCGGGAGGTGCCTCCTACGAGCAGTACTTC
d_call: -
v_call: TRBV21-1
clone_size: once
j_call: TRBJ2-7

cdr3_aa: CASSQGVGTIQETQYF
cdr3_nt: TGCGCCAGCAGCCAGGGGGTCGGGACAATACAAGAGACCCAGTACTTC
d_call: -
v_call: TRBV4-1
clone_size: -
j_call: TRBJ2-5

cdr3_aa: CASSLGSGGYNEQFF
cdr3_nt: TGCGCCAGCAGCTTGGGGAGCGGGGGGTACAATGAGCAGTTCTTC
d_call: TRBD2
v_call: TRBV5-1
clone_size: -
j_call: TRBJ2-1

cdr3_aa: CASSPTGSEQYF
cdr3_nt: TGTGCCAGCAGTCCCACAGGGTCCGAGCAGTACTTC
d_call: -
v_call: TRBV27
clone_size: -
j_call: TRBJ2-7

cdr3_aa: CAWSETGGSKNIQYF
cdr3_nt: TGTGCCTGGAGCGAAACAGGGGGAAGCAAAAACATTCAGTACTTC
d_call: TRBD1
v_call: TRBV30
clone_size: -
j_call: TRBJ2-4

cdr3_aa: CATSRGRGDTQYF
cdr3_nt: TGTGCCACCAGCAGAGGACGGGGAGATACGCAGTATTTT
d_call: -
v_call: TRBV15
clone_size: -
j_call: TRBJ2-3

cdr3_aa: CASSLPQGPDTQYF
cdr3_nt: TGTGCCAGCAGCTTGCCGCAGGGGCCAGATACGCAGTATTTT
d_call: -
v_call: TRBV7-2
clone_size: once
j_call: TRBJ2-3

cdr3_aa: CAVQGPLGTNVLTF
cdr3_nt: TGTGCTGTACAGGGGCCCCTGGGGACCAACGTCCTGACTTTC
d_call: TRBD1
v_call: TRBV7-2
clone_size: -
j_call: TRBJ2-6

cdr3_aa: CASRDSGQETQYF
cdr3_nt: TGTGCCAGCCGAGACTCCGGCCAAGAGACCCAGTACTTC
d_call: -
v_call: TRBV6-5
clone_size: -
j_call: TRBJ2-5

cdr3_aa: CASSFGYSKTSGANVLTF
cdr3_nt: TGCGCCAGCAGCTTTGGTTACAGCAAAACGTCTGGGGCCAACGTCCTGACTTTC
d_call: -
v_call: TRBV5-1
clone_size: -
j_call: TRBJ2-6

cdr3_aa: CASSGQYNEQFF
cdr3_nt: TGTGCCAGCAGTGGACAATACAATGAGCAGTTCTTC
d_call: -
v_call: TRBV6-4
clone_size: -
j_call: TRBJ2-1

cdr3_aa: CASRSNTEAFF
cdr3_nt: TGTGCCAGCAGATCTAACACTGAAGCTTTCTTT
d_call: -
v_call: TRBV28
clone_size: -
j_call: TRBJ1-1

cdr3_aa: CASSLAGLYEQYF
cdr3_nt: TGTGCCAGCTCACTCGCGGGGCTCTACGAGCAGTACTTC
d_call: -
v_call: TRBV18
clone_size: -
j_call: TRBJ2-7

cdr3_aa: CASSESGLGTQYF
cdr3_nt: TGTGCCAGCAGTGAATCAGGACTTGGGACCCAGTACTTC
d_call: -
v_call: TRBV2
clone_size: -
j_call: TRBJ2-5

cdr3_aa: CASSEGAREKLFF
cdr3_nt: TGTGCCAGCAGTGAGGGGGCAAGGGAAAAACTGTTTTTT
d_call: -
v_call: TRBV6-1
clone_size: -
j_call: TRBJ1-4